The clone carrying this T cell receptor beta chain was seen a few times. Other DNA sequences in this specimen translate into the identical CDR3. It was at deep level that the assay was run. Source study methods: ImmunoSEQ gave junction-only sequences without quality scores, so filtering differed. Here immunoSEQ multiplex PCR was the method, and the copy in TCRdb shows in-frame clones only, minus some. For V, J and clone size, that table is used; D and trimming come from the DNA. Of hundreds of thousands of clones in the sample, around 86% are singletons; the top ten hold 15% to 20%. V was trimmed by 3 bases and J by 3 bases, leaving 8 bases between them. This CDR3 is built from 13 residues. Germline loops: CDR1 LNHDA, CDR2 SQIVND (reference sequence). This entry is derived from a study of shared clonotypes between healthy human individuals.

This TCR was sampled from a man aged 18-30 years in good health. The rearrangement uses TRBV19 and TRBJ1-1; D is ambiguous. The sequencing sample was made of memory CD8+ T cells sorted from blood. Documented subset: CD45RO+ cells pooled with CCR7-negative TemRA cells. The CDR3 DNA follows: TGTGCCAGTAGTATTTACGGAGACACTGAAGCTTTCTTT. Amino acids: CASSIYGDTEAFF. Filled out from reference TRBV19 and TRBJ1-1, the complete variable domain reads DGGITQSPKYLFRKEGQNVTLSCEQNLNHDAMYWYRQDPGQGLRLIYYSQIVNDFQKGDIAEGYSVSREKKESFPLTVTSAQKNPTAFYLCASSIYGDTEAFFGQGTRLTVV.